The 32 T cell receptor beta chains in this list originate from one sample, sequenced in a study of T-cell reconstitution after alpha-beta-depleted transplantation in children. Unique molecular identifiers were used in preparing the TCRbeta library. TCRdb processed the PCR reads anew with MiXCR; each CDR3 protein has one entry. There are some 250,000 distinct CDR3 sequences in the sample; about 12% occur only once, and around 3% lies in the top ten. Sequences were derived from PBMCs from the stem cell graft donor, sampled from the stem cell graft. These receptors were taken from a human donor who donated a stem cell graft to a child with acute lymphoblastic leukemia.

There are many counts of this clonotype. This chain connects TRBV28 to TRBJ1-2, with a tentative D call TRBD1 (6 bases). V dropped 6 bases and J dropped 8 bases, with 10 bases sitting between them. This CDR3 has 11 residues. CDR1 and CDR2 (germline): MDHEN, SYDVKM. CDR3 amino acids: CASSNGGGYTF. The DNA of the CDR3 is TGTGCCAGCAGCAATGGGGGCGGCTACACCTTC.

This clonotype was detected ten times or more. The CDR3 protein is CASSASDSSYEQYF. In nucleotides, the CDR3 is TGTGCCAGCAGCGCGTCGGACAGCTCCTACGAGCAGTACTTC. The chain joins TRBV9 to TRBJ2-7; tentatively, D is TRBD1 (6 bases). Germline-derived CDR1 and CDR2 are SGDLS and YYNGEE. The CDR3 runs to 14 residues. V lost 3 bases and J 0 bases, leaving 10 bases between the germline ends. Full variable domain (missing parts from reference TRBV9 and TRBJ2-7): DSGVTQTPKHLITATGQRVTLRCSPRSGDLSVYWYQQSLDQGLQFLIQYYNGEERAKGNILERFSAQQFPDLHSELNLSSLELGDSALYFCASSASDSSYEQYFGPGTRLTVT.

The sample holds many counts of this clonotype. The genes are TRBV29-1 and TRBJ2-7; D is undetermined. This CDR3 spans 12 amino acids. CDR1 SQVTM and CDR2 ANQGSEA come from the germline V gene. V was cut by 1 base and J by 1 base, with 5 bases left in between. Here the CDR3 reads CSVEGVSYEQYF. The CDR3 DNA is TGCAGCGTTGAAGGGGTATCCTACGAGCAGTACTTC.

This clonotype was seen repeatedly, ten times or more. This chain uses TRBV5-1 with TRBJ2-3, with 8 bases that match TRBD2. J gave up 2 bases and V 4 bases, and 6 bases lay outside the gene matches. CDR1 is SGHRS, CDR2 YFSETQ, per germline. The CDR3 runs to 15 residues. The CDR3 spells CASSKTSANTDTQYF. In DNA form, the CDR3 reads TGCGCCAGCAGCAAGACTAGCGCGAACACAGATACGCAGTATTTT.

This clonotype was found many times. The chain recombines TRBV20-1 with TRBJ2-3, with 12 positions matching TRBD2. In germline, CDR1 is DFQATT, CDR2 SNEGSKA (reference sequence). V gave up 6 bases and J gave up 11 bases; unmatched junction bases: 3. This CDR3 comprises 11 residues. The CDR3 loop is CSARTSGKQYF. DNA of the CDR3: TGCAGTGCCCGGACTAGCGGGAAGCAGTATTTT.

This clonotype occurred many times. The chain couples TRBV7-2 to TRBJ1-5, with 9 nucleotides matching TRBD1. Germline CDR1 and CDR2: SGHTA and FQGNSA. The J segment lost 15 bases and the V segment lost 2 bases, leaving 5 bases of the junction unmatched. This CDR3 has 12 residues. The CDR3 reads CASSLMGQGRHF. DNA of the CDR3: TGTGCCAGCAGCTTAATGGGACAGGGAAGGCATTTT.

This clonotype came up once. This may be a read error, as it is one base from a much larger clone. The chain has TRBV29-1 and TRBJ1-1; no reliable D call. With 7 bases removed from V and 3 bases from J, the gap between germline ends came to 12 bases. There are 12 residues in the CDR3. Germline CDR1 and CDR2: SQVTM and ANQGSEA. The CDR3 DNA sequence: TGCAGCGCCCACATGGTATACACTGAAGCTTTCTTT. Amino acid sequence: CSAHMVYTEAFF.

Comments on this clonotype: A single base separates this from a much larger clone, so it may be a read error. The V call is TRBV29-1, the J call TRBJ2-5, with no clear D. The CDR3 consists of 14 residues. Germline assignment: CDR1 SQVTM and CDR2 ANQGSEA. CDR3 nucleotide sequence: TGCAGCTTTGAAGATGCGCAGGAGTGGGGGACCCAGTACTTC. Translated, it gives CSFEDAQEWGTQYF.

The chain links TRBV20-1 to TRBJ2-1, with TRBD2 identical over 9 bases. The germline V gene encodes CDR1 DFQATT and CDR2 SNEGSKA (reference sequence). The CDR3 consists of 16 residues. The ends lost 0 bases at V and 10 bases at J; junction bases unmatched: 13. This CDR3 is CSARDLRGGPKGEQFF. In DNA form, the CDR3 reads TGCAGTGCTAGAGATTTGCGGGGGGGCCCCAAAGGGGAGCAGTTCTTC.

This clonotype occurred many times. The chain uses TRBV7-9 and TRBJ1-5, with 10 bases matching TRBD1. Germline V lookup: CDR1 SEHNR, CDR2 FQNEAQ (reference sequence). V dropped 9 bases and J dropped 5; count of bases not matched to a gene: 7. The length of the CDR3 is 14 residues. The CDR3 DNA reads TGTGCCAGTGGGGTGGGACAGGGGTATCAGCCCCAGCATTTT. It yields the protein CASGVGQGYQPQHF.

The table lists this clonotype with many counts. The CDR3 is CASSSETSGYTDTQYF. For the CDR3, the DNA is TGTGCCAGCAGCTCCGAGACTAGCGGTTACACAGATACGCAGTATTTT. The chain links TRBV12-3 or TRBV12-4 to TRBJ2-3, with TRBD2 identical over 9 bases. The V segment lost 6 bases and the J segment 2 bases; nucleotides outside the gene matches: 9. The CDR3 runs to 16 residues.

This clonotype has ten or more counts. The chain employs TRBV3-1 and TRBJ1-1; D unclear. The CDR3 is 13 amino acids. Trimming took 1 base from V and 11 from J, leaving 14 bases between them. Germline CDR1 reads LGHDT; CDR2 reads YNNKEL (reference sequence). Here the CDR3 DNA reads TGTGCCAGCAGCCAAGGAGATTCGGGAGCCGCTTTCTTT. Protein sequence: CASSQGDSGAAFF.

This clonotype was found many times. V is TRBV5-6 and J is TRBJ1-6, with TRBD1 as a possible D gene (5 bases). V gave up 0 bases and J gave up 3 bases, with 16 bases separating them. The CDR3 sequence is 18 residues long. CDR1 and CDR2 (germline): SGHDT, YYEEEE. Written as DNA, the CDR3 is TGTGCCAGCAGCTTGGTAGGTTCAGCCGACAGCTATAATTCACCCCTCCACTTT. As protein: CASSLVGSADSYNSPLHF.

The V gene is TRBV20-1, the J gene TRBJ2-1; D gene unclear. CDR1 DFQATT and CDR2 SNEGSKA come from the germline V gene (reference sequence). The germline V and J ends were trimmed by 1 base and 9 bases, with 10 bases remaining between them. The CDR3 covers 12 residues. The CDR3 nucleotides are TGCAGTGCTAGAGCGCTGCTGGTTGAGCAGTTCTTC. It specifies CSARALLVEQFF.

In this sample, this clonotype turned up many times. The V and J genes are TRBV12-3 or TRBV12-4 and TRBJ1-5, with a weak D call TRBD1 (5 bases). CDR3 length: 17 amino acids. V was cut by 0 bases and J by 3 bases, with 15 bases left in between. DNA of the CDR3: TGTGCCAGCAGTTTAGCCCTGATCGGGACCAACAATCAGCCCCAGCATTTT. Its translation is CASSLALIGTNNQPQHF.

This clonotype showed up many times. The rearrangement joins TRBV9 to TRBJ2-3; 11 nucleotides line up with TRBD2. CDR1 is SGDLS and CDR2 is YYNGEE in the germline V gene. V dropped 3 bases and J dropped 5; count of bases not matched to a gene: 5. The CDR3 has 15 amino acids. The CDR3 DNA is TGTGCCAGCAGCGGGTGGGGACTAGCGGAAGATACGCAGTATTTT. It encodes CASSGWGLAEDTQYF.

This clonotype was detected many times. The CDR3 spells CATSEGGLGYTEAFF. The CDR3 nucleotides read TGTGCCACCAGTGAGGGGGGGCTCGGATATACTGAAGCTTTCTTT. The chain couples TRBV24-1 to TRBJ1-1, with a tentative D call TRBD1 (6 bases). CDR3 length: 15 amino acids. Germline CDR1 is KGHDR and CDR2 is SFDVKD. V lost 4 bases and J lost 5, with 16 bases in between.

The table lists this clonotype with a few counts. This chain's CDR3 is CASSSGGSWDGNTIYF. CDR3 nucleotides: TGTGCCAGCAGCTCCGGGGGGTCCTGGGACGGAAACACCATATATTTT. The chain recombines TRBV5-6 with TRBJ1-3, with D maybe TRBD1 (5 bases). Germline CDR1 and CDR2: SGHDT and YYEEEE. The CDR3 covers 16 residues. V lost 3 bases, J lost 4 bases, and 17 bases lay in between.

This clonotype was detected ten times or more. This chain uses TRBV5-1 with TRBJ2-1; D may be TRBD2 (5 bases). The germline V and J ends were trimmed by 0 bases and 4 bases, with 14 bases remaining between them. There are 16 residues in the CDR3. Germline CDR1 SGHRS, CDR2 YFSETQ. CDR3 bases: TGCGCCAGCAGCTTGGGGGCCACTAGTAGGTACAATGAGCAGTTCTTC. It is translated as CASSLGATSRYNEQFF.

This clonotype was seen at least ten times. The chain carries TRBV15 and TRBJ1-3, with a weak D call TRBD1 (5 bases). Germline CDR1 LNHNV, CDR2 YYDKDF (reference sequence). V was cut by 0 bases and J by 0 bases, with 9 bases left in between. The CDR3 consists of 16 residues. The CDR3 sequence: CATSRDTGTSGNTIYF. The CDR3 DNA reads as TGTGCCACCAGCAGAGACACAGGTACCTCTGGAAACACCATATATTTT.

In regard to this clonotype: A much larger clone sits a single nucleotide away, making a read error possible. The chain combines TRBV12-3 or TRBV12-4 with TRBJ1-5; D is ambiguous. The CDR3 is 12 amino acids. Trimming shortened V by 1 base and J by 9 bases, and 7 bases separated the two germline ends. CDR3 protein: CASSLGARPQHF. The CDR3 DNA reads as TGTGCCAGCAGTTTAGGGGCCAGGCCCCAGCATTTT.

This clonotype was seen many times. The V gene is TRBV4-3, the J gene TRBJ2-6; no clear D. This CDR3 comprises 15 residues. The V gene lost 0 bases and the J gene lost 7 bases, with 10 bases spanning the gap. CDR1 and CDR2 (germline): LGHNA, YSLEER. The CDR3 bases are TGCGCCAGCAGCCAAGACCCCCCGCCTGCCAACGTCCTGACTTTC. Translating it yields CASSQDPPPANVLTF.

This clonotype was seen many times. V usage is TRBV28 and J usage is TRBJ1-2; 7 bases align to TRBD1. The germline V gene has CDR1 MDHEN and CDR2 SYDVKM. V was pared by 6 bases and J by 6 bases, with 7 bases of the junction left unmatched. CDR3 length equals 13 residues. CDR3 sequence: CASSPDRANGYTF. Written as DNA, the CDR3 is TGTGCCAGCAGCCCTGACAGGGCTAATGGCTACACCTTC.

This clonotype has ten or more counts. J is TRBJ2-3 and V is TRBV6-4; D might be TRBD2 (5 bases). Germline V CDR1 and CDR2: MRHNA, SNTAGT. V gave up 2 bases and J gave up 4 bases, with 16 bases separating them. This CDR3 is 16 amino acids long. The CDR3 sequence: CASSDLPGSGADTQYF. The CDR3 nucleotides read TGTGCCAGCAGTGACCTCCCGGGGTCTGGGGCAGATACGCAGTATTTT.

This clonotype was seen once. A read error may explain this, as a much larger clone is one base away. No conserved phenylalanine or tryptophan ends this CDR3, so it is likely a read error. The chain carries TRBV7-8 and TRBJ2-1; a weak D match, TRBD2 (6 bases). Trimming took off 3 bases at V and 8 bases at J, with 14 bases between the two ends. This CDR3 has 14 residues. Germline CDR1 SGHVS, CDR2 FQNEAQ. The CDR3 sequence: CASSFLGGGHEQFL. As DNA, the CDR3 is TGTGCCAGCAGCTTCCTGGGGGGTGGCCATGAGCAGTTCTTG.

Points on this clonotype: A single base separates this from a much larger clone, so it may be a read error. This sequence joins TRBV27 and TRBJ1-5; D is ambiguous. The CDR3 loop spans 16 amino acids. The germline gives CDR1 MNHEY, CDR2 SMNVEV (reference sequence). V lost 5 bases and J lost 3, with 17 bases in between. The CDR3, as DNA: TGTGCCAGCAGTCCCTCGCTGTGGGAGTTCAATCAGCCCCAGCATTTT. Protein sequence: CASSPSLWEFNQPQHF.

The chain joins TRBV7-9 to TRBJ2-3; 10 bases line up with TRBD2. J lost 1 base, V lost 6 bases, and 7 bases had no gene match. There are 16 residues in the CDR3. Germline loops: CDR1 SEHNR, CDR2 FQNEAQ (reference sequence). The CDR3 sequence: CASRRQREGRTDTQYF. The DNA for the CDR3 is TGTGCCAGCAGGAGACAGCGGGAGGGCCGCACAGATACGCAGTATTTT.

This clonotype was seen many times. V gene TRBV7-2 combines with J gene TRBJ1-2, with TRBD1 identical over 7 bases. There are 14 residues in the CDR3. V was clipped by 8 bases and J by 3 bases; unmatched bases: 9. In germline, CDR1 is SGHTA, CDR2 FQGNSA. The CDR3 region has the DNA TGTGCCAGCGCCCGAACAGGGGCGGACTATGGCTACACCTTC. Translating gives CASARTGADYGYTF.

V is TRBV30 and J is TRBJ1-3; D is ambiguous. CDR3 size: 12 residues. Germline V gene lookup returns CDR1 GTSNPN and CDR2 SVGIG (reference sequence). Trimming took off 3 bases at V and 6 bases at J, with 9 bases between the two ends. The CDR3 region has the DNA TGTGCCTGGAGCCCCCCACCAAACACCATATATTTT. Translated: CAWSPPPNTIYF.

This clonotype showed up many times. This chain uses TRBV6-1 with TRBJ1-1; no definite D call. Germline CDR1 reads MNHNS; CDR2 reads SASEGT. The CDR3 is 15 residues long. Trimming took off 3 bases at V and 7 bases at J, with 18 bases between the two ends. The chain's CDR3 is CASSDVVNGPHEAFF. CDR3 in DNA: TGTGCCAGCAGTGATGTAGTAAATGGGCCCCATGAAGCTTTCTTT.

In its sample, this clonotype was seen many times. This chain links TRBV5-6 with TRBJ2-2; 9 nucleotides line up with TRBD2. The length of the CDR3 is 16 residues. Germline CDR1 reads SGHDT; CDR2 reads YYEEEE. Trimming at V came to 3 bases and at J to 8 bases, leaving 11 bases not matched to a gene. The CDR3 is CASSYLASGISGELFF. CDR3 sequence (DNA): TGTGCCAGCAGCTATCTGGCTAGCGGGATCTCTGGGGAGCTGTTTTTT.

This chain connects TRBV4-3 to TRBJ2-1; 10 nucleotides align to TRBD2. The CDR3 sequence is 16 residues long. Per the germline V gene, CDR1 is LGHNA and CDR2 is YSLEER. After removal of 0 bases from V and 6 bases from J, the junction contained 5 bases not matched to a gene. In DNA, the CDR3 is TGCGCCAGCAGCCAAGAGGGAGCGGGAGGGCCCAATGAGCAGTTCTTC. Translation: CASSQEGAGGPNEQFF.